This TCR beta chain is from a study of T cell responses to AZD1222 COVID-19 vaccine. Produced via immunoSEQ multiplex PCR; TCRdb's table is partial and in-frame only. The sample contains 200,000 or so clones, 90% to 95% of which appear only once. CDR1 and CDR2 (germline): LGHNT, FRNRAP. The trim removed 1 base at V and 5 bases at J, leaving 2 bases unmatched. This CDR3 comprises 15 residues. The rearrangement links TRBV12-5 to TRBJ2-5, with 12 positions matching TRBD2. Sequences were derived from peripheral blood, sampled on day 0 of AZD1222 vaccination. This receptor was taken from an adult in good health. CDR3 coding DNA: TGTGCTAGTGGTTTGGGACTAGCGGGAGTGGAGACCCAGTACTTC. Its translation is CASGLGLAGVETQYF.